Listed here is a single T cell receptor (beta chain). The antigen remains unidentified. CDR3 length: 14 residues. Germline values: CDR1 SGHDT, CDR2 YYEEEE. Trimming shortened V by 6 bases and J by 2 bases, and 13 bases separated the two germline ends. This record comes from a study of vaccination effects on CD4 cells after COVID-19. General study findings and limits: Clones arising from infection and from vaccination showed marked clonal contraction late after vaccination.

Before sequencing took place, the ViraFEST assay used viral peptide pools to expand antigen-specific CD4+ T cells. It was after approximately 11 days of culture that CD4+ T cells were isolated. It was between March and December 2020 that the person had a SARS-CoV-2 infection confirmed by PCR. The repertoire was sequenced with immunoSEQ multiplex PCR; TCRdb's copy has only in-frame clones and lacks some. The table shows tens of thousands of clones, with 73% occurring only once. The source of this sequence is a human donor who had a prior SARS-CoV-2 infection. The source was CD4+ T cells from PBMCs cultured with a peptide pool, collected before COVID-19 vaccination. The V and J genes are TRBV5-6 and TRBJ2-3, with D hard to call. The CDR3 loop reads CASTTFHLTDTQYF. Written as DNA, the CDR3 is TGTGCCAGCACCACCTTTCACCTCACAGATACGCAGTATTTT.